This paragraph covers one T cell receptor (beta chain) sequence. The DNA is left out, because the CDR3 cannot be placed on it with certainty; the CDR3 is given as TCRdb lists it. The data derive from a study of memory CD4+ T cells and cytomegalovirus serostatus. Single viable CD3+CD4+CD8-CD45RO+ cells were sorted as the memory CD4+ T cells. Serostatus was set by detecting CMV pp150, pp28, p38, p52 IgG. After thawing, CD4+ T cells were positively selected. Clones were sequenced by immunoSEQ multiplex PCR, and TCRdb holds only the in-frame ones, with some missing. The sample holds about 41,000 clones, approximately 80% seen once. Counting both end residues, the CDR3 totals 14 amino acids.

The specimen sequenced was memory CD4+ T cells from blood. The sequence was collected from an adult in good health and CMV-seronegative. V and J are TRBV21-1 and TRBJ2-7; the table's D gene call, TRBD1, was not cross checked with the DNA. TRBV21-1 is annotated as a pseudogene. The CDR3 region is CASTFGQGAGEQYF.